This TCR beta chain was obtained from a study of blood T cell repertoires in COVID-19. About the research overall: Acute-phase and convalescent COVID-19 samples originated in the United States, Italy and Spain. PBMCs, B-cell-depleted T cells, or T cells were the source of the cDNA or gDNA that made up the material.

Per the germline V gene, CDR1 is MGHRA and CDR2 is YSYEKL. The CDR3 totals 16 residues. V lost 5 bases to trimming and J lost 0 bases, with 13 bases between them. In the original workflow: The authors estimated nucleated cell counts from reference gene primer amplification. Only in-frame clones appear in the TCRdb table, and some are missing; sequencing was by immunoSEQ multiplex PCR. V, J and clone size reflect that table, while D and trimming were determined from the DNA. Counted here are a few hundred thousand clones, roughly nine tenths occurring once; the ten biggest clones make up about 6%. The source is a young man who had recovered from COVID-19. The sample comprised peripheral blood. The V call is TRBV4-1, the J call TRBJ2-2; maybe TRBD1 (5 bases). The CDR3 sequence: CASSYLQESNTGELFF. The CDR3 bases are TGCGCCAGCAGCTATCTACAGGAATCGAACACCGGGGAGCTGTTTTTT.